This passage covers 12 T cell receptor beta chains from one sample sequenced in a study of T cells in tumors after PD-1 blockade. Profiling relied on immunoSEQ multiplex PCR, and the TCRdb table lists in-frame clones only, not all of them. The table includes approximately 47,000 clones, under 85% detected once. The sample was PBMCs, taken before anti-PD-1 therapy. The origin of the receptors is a human donor with advanced basal cell or squamous cell carcinoma (not recorded which).

The chain is built from TRBV6-5 and TRBJ1-1, with a tentative D call TRBD1 (6 bases). V was pared by 0 bases and J by 1 base, with 9 bases between. Germline CDR1 reads MNHEY; CDR2 reads SVGAGI. CDR3 length: 15 amino acids. CDR3 protein: CASSYSWTANTEAFF. The CDR3 DNA reads TGTGCCAGCAGTTACTCTTGGACAGCGAACACTGAAGCTTTCTTT.

This clone was detected a few times. The chain carries TRBV3-1 (or the pseudogene TRBV3-2) and TRBJ1-4; no firm D call. Germline lookup yields CDR1 LGHDT and CDR2 YNNKEL (reference sequence). This CDR3 spans 19 amino acids. The V end lost 6 bases, the J end lost 0 bases, and 23 bases lay between the germline ends. For the CDR3, the DNA is TGTGCCAGCAGTCTCACCGGCGTTTTAAGTTTTGCAACTAATGAAAAACTGTTTTTT. Translated, it gives CASSLTGVLSFATNEKLFF.

The chain has TRBV5-1 and TRBJ2-5; D is unclear. V was shortened by 4 bases and J by 6 bases, with 13 bases between the two germline ends. CDR3 length: 13 amino acids. Germline CDR1 reads SGHRS; CDR2 reads YFSETQ. The CDR3 spells CASSDTPNKTQYF. CDR3 bases: TGCGCCAGCAGCGATACCCCGAATAAGACCCAGTACTTC.

The chain links TRBV21-1 to TRBJ1-1; the D segment call TRBD1 is taken from the table without a DNA check. TRBV21-1 has pseudogene status. The CDR3 length is 14 residues. This CDR3 reads CARIDRTENTEAFF. CDR3 nucleotide sequence: TGTGCCAGGATAGACAGGACTGAAAACACTGAAGCTTTCTTT.

The chain employs TRBV27 and TRBJ2-1; D is unresolved. Trimming cost V 6 bases and J 5 bases, with 11 bases left between them. CDR3 length: 13 amino acids. The germline V gene has CDR1 MNHEY and CDR2 SMNVEV (reference sequence). In DNA, the CDR3 is TGTGCCAGCAGCCCGAGGATGGACAATGAGCAGTTCTTC. It is translated as CASSPRMDNEQFF.

The gene calls are TRBV19 and TRBJ1-1; D remains ambiguous. The CDR3 length is 14 residues. Germline V gene data show CDR1 as LNHDA and CDR2 as SQIVND (reference sequence). V lost 5 bases to trimming and J lost 1 base, with 11 bases between them. This chain's CDR3 is CASSSRVGNTEAFF. The DNA for the CDR3 is TGTGCCAGTAGTTCCCGAGTTGGGAACACTGAAGCTTTCTTT.

The chain couples TRBV3-1 (or the pseudogene TRBV3-2) to TRBJ1-2, with 7 bases lining up with TRBD1. CDR1 is LGHDT, CDR2 YNNKEL, per germline (reference sequence). This CDR3 region has 15 residues. The V segment lost 2 bases and the J segment 5 bases; nucleotides outside the gene matches: 8. Here the CDR3 reads CASSQRRGLGYGYTF. CDR3 DNA sequence: TGTGCCAGCAGCCAAAGAAGGGGGCTCGGGTATGGCTACACCTTC.

The chain has TRBV7-8 and TRBJ2-7, with 9 bases lining up with TRBD2. V trimming: 5 bases; J trimming: 5 bases; junction bases outside the gene matches: 4. Per the germline V gene, CDR1 is SGHVS and CDR2 is FQNEAQ. The CDR3 is 13 residues long. The CDR3 spells CASSISGSNEQYF. CDR3 sequence (DNA): TGTGCCAGCAGCATTAGCGGGAGTAACGAGCAGTACTTC.

The genes are TRBV24-1 and TRBJ2-7, with 8 bases aligning to TRBD1. The CDR3 runs to 15 residues. The V segment lost 4 bases and the J segment 4 bases; nucleotides outside the gene matches: 8. In germline, CDR1 is KGHDR, CDR2 SFDVKD. The CDR3 bases are TGTGCCACCAGTGACCCCGGGACAGGACAATACGAGCAGTACTTC. Its translation is CATSDPGTGQYEQYF.

This clone was seen only once. The V and J genes are TRBV19 and TRBJ2-5; D not resolved. Germline V lookup: CDR1 LNHDA, CDR2 SQIVND (reference sequence). CDR3 size: 14 residues. V was clipped by 6 bases and J by 5 bases, with 16 bases between them. CDR3 bases: TGTGCCAGTAGCTCTGGCCGTGGCCTGGAGACCCAGTACTTC. Translating it yields CASSSGRGLETQYF.

V gene TRBV5-6 combines with J gene TRBJ2-2; tentatively, D is TRBD1 or TRBD2 (5 bases each). The CDR3 sequence is 17 residues long. Trimming took 0 bases from V and 8 from J, leaving 20 bases between them. Germline-derived CDR1 and CDR2 are SGHDT and YYEEEE. The CDR3 sequence: CASSLAGGRFLAGELFF. The CDR3 DNA reads TGTGCCAGCAGCTTGGCTGGGGGTCGATTCTTGGCTGGGGAGCTGTTTTTT.

The chain links TRBV19 to TRBJ2-1; 9 bases line up with TRBD1. V was clipped by 4 bases and J by 3 bases; unmatched bases: 4. The CDR3 contains 15 residues. The V gene's germline CDR1 is LNHDA and CDR2 SQIVND (reference sequence). The CDR3 reads CASSNKGQGYNEQFF. The CDR3 DNA reads as TGTGCCAGTAGTAACAAGGGACAGGGCTACAATGAGCAGTTCTTC.